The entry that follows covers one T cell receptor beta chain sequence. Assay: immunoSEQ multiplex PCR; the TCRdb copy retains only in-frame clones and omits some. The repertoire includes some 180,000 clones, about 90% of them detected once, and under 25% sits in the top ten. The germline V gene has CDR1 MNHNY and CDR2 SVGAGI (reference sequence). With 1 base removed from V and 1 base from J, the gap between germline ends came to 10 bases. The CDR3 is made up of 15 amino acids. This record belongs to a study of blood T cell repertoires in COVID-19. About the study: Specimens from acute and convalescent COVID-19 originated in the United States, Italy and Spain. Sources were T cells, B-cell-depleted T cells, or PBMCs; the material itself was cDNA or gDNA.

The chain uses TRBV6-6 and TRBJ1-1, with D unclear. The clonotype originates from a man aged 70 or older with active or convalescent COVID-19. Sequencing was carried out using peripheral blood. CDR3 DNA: TGTGCCAGCAGTTACTTCGGGGTGAGGAACACTGAAGCTTTCTTT. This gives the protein CASSYFGVRNTEAFF.